This record covers a single T cell receptor (beta chain). Its antigen is undetermined. This sample is drawn from a study of CD8+CD57+ T cells in acquired aplastic anemia. Study-wide points: Comparison of patients with controls identified nearly 30 shared CD8+ CDR3 sequences.

By flow cytometry, patients selected for sequencing had shown an expansion of CD8+CD57+ cells. Severe acquired aplastic anemia was present in every patient. Blood came from patients not yet given any therapy. Per germline, CDR1 DFQATT and CDR2 SNEGSKA (reference sequence). With V trimmed by 6 bases and J by 1 base, 6 bases remained unmatched. The CDR3 runs 15 residues. Genomic DNA served as template for TCR beta VDJ and CDR3 profiling. TCRdb reprocessed the reads via MiXCR and lists one record per CDR3 protein. The table has under 350,000 distinct CDR3 sequences, roughly 61% seen once; the top ten hold around 1.2%.

The rearrangement uses TRBV20-1 and TRBJ1-5; 10 nucleotides align to TRBD1. The source of this sequence is a human donor with aplastic anemia. The sequencing sample was made of sorted CD4+, CD8+, or CD8+CD57+ T cells (not recorded which) from PBMCs. This CDR3 reads CSASTGGRSNQPQHF. DNA for the CDR3: TGCAGTGCATCGACAGGGGGCAGGAGCAATCAGCCCCAGCATTTT.